This TCR beta chain was documented in a study of CD8 T cells in ankylosing spondylitis. Study-level points and caveats: Prior literature has documented some motif variants in synovial fluid and blood from reactive arthritis.

TCRdb recomputed calls from the 5' RACE reads with MiXCR, one row per CDR3 protein. The sample shows about 240,000 distinct CDR3 sequences, about 10% of them seen only once. This clonotype has more than one count but fewer than ten. Its antigen remains unidentified. This CDR3 comprises 15 residues. Germline trimming cut 6 bases from V and 0 bases from J; bases unmatched to any gene: 8. Looked up from germline, CDR1 is DFQATT and CDR2 is SNEGSKA (reference sequence). The chain carries TRBV20-1 and TRBJ2-4; 7 nucleotides line up with TRBD1. The specimen sequenced was blood, either unsorted or a sorted T cell fraction (not recorded which). The receptor's source is a male donor with ankylosing spondylitis or in good health (not recorded which). The CDR3 region is CSATTGAVAKNIQYF. CDR3 DNA: TGCAGTGCGACTACAGGGGCTGTAGCCAAAAACATTCAGTACTTC.